These T cell receptor beta chains were read from a single sample in a study of blood T cells in healthy people across ages. TCRdb reanalysed the 5' RACE reads using MiXCR and keeps one entry per CDR3 protein. Seen here are 850,000 to 1,000,000 distinct CDR3 sequences, roughly 51% observed once, and the top ten hold 20% to 25%. Sequencing was performed on blood. These receptor sequences come from a woman in her sixties or seventies in good health. CDR3s include the opening cysteine and the closing phenylalanine or tryptophan. The order of the fields is J gene, V gene, D gene, clone size, CDR3 protein, CDR3 DNA. D genes are given only for firm matches. Size is omitted from some rows. Given values are once, few, many or a class for expanded clones.

>TRBJ2-5|TRBV28|TRBD2|NA
CASNKAGVETQYF
TGTGCCAGCAATAAAGCGGGAGTGGAGACCCAGTACTTC
>TRBJ2-7|TRBV5-1|NA|NA
CASRQTHGEQYF
TGCGCCAGCCGCCAAACACACGGCGAGCAGTACTTC
>TRBJ2-7|TRBV3-1|TRBD2|few
CASSQASGDYEQYF
TGTGCCAGCAGCCAGGCTAGCGGTGATTACGAGCAGTACTTC
>TRBJ2-3|TRBV6-1|NA|NA
CASSTRVATDTQYF
TGTGCCAGCAGTACCCGGGTAGCTACAGATACGCAGTATTTT
>TRBJ2-7|TRBV10-2|TRBD2|NA
CASRKREGYEQYF
TGCGCCAGCAGGAAGCGGGAGGGCTACGAGCAGTACTTC
>TRBJ2-7|TRBV12-3/TRBV12-4|NA|NA
CASILEGFGQYF
TGTGCCAGCATTTTAGAGGGTTTCGGGCAGTACTTC
>TRBJ1-6|TRBV27|NA|NA
CASSRPGVSPLHF
TGTGCCAGCAGTCGTCCAGGGGTATCACCCCTCCACTTT
>TRBJ2-1|TRBV20-1|TRBD2|NA
CSARDIAGVGNEQFF
TGCAGTGCTAGAGATATTGCGGGAGTAGGCAATGAGCAGTTCTTC
>TRBJ2-7|TRBV5-1|TRBD2|NA
CASAGLAGSYEQYF
TGCGCCAGTGCCGGACTAGCGGGCTCCTACGAGCAGTACTTC
>TRBJ2-7|TRBV20-1|NA|few
CSASGGGQLSYEQYF
TGCAGTGCTAGTGGGGGGGGACAGCTTTCCTACGAGCAGTACTTC
>TRBJ2-1|TRBV10-3|TRBD2|few
CATSELSVYTSGSYNEQFF
TGTGCCACCAGTGAGTTAAGTGTTTATACTAGCGGATCTTACAATGAGCAGTTCTTC
>TRBJ2-7|TRBV13|NA|NA
CASSLGRNNEQYF
TGTGCCAGCAGCTTAGGAAGAAACAATGAGCAGTACTTC